This T cell receptor (beta chain) was profiled in a study of T cells after yellow fever vaccination. This clonotype has a count of ten or more. Findings and limits, study-wide: Almost every vaccine-responding clonotype was undetectable in sorted memory subsets on day 0. The secondary T-cell response peaked on day 5, not day 15, but was weaker. The presence of abundant clonotypes contaminating from the bulk population was possible in FACS-sorted repertoires.

The CDR3 contains 13 residues. V was cut by 4 bases and J by 1 base, with 4 bases left in between. Germline lookup yields CDR1 SGHDN and CDR2 FVKESK. One entry per CDR3 protein results from TCRdb running MiXCR on the 5' RACE reads. Of approximately 12,000 distinct CDR3 sequences in the sample, more than 4.5% are singletons; the top ten hold 51%. This TCR was recovered from a man under 40 who received the YFV17D yellow fever vaccine. The specimen comprised PBMCs, either bulk or a sorted T-cell subset (CD4+, CD8+, memory, or dextramer-sorted; not recorded which), sampled 45 days after the yellow fever booster vaccination. The chain links TRBV14 to TRBJ2-2; D remains ambiguous. CDR3: CASSRQNTGELFF. CDR3 coding DNA: TGTGCCAGCAGCCGACAGAACACCGGGGAGCTGTTTTTT. The variable domain in full, with the rest retrieved from reference TRBV14 and TRBJ2-2, is EAGVTQFPSHSVIEKGQTVTLRCDPISGHDNLYWYRRVMGKEIKFLLHFVKESKQDESGMPNNRFLAERTGGTYSTLKVQPAELEDSGVYFCASSRQNTGELFFGEGSRLTVL.